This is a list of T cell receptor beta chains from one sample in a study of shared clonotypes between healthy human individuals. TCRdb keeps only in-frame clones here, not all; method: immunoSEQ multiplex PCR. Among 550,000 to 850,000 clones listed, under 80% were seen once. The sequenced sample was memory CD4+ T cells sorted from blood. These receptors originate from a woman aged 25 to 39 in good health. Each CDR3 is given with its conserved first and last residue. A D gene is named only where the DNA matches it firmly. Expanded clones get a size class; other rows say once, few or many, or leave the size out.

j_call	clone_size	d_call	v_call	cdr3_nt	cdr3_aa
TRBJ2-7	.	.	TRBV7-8	TGTGCCAGCAGGACCCTAGGGCAGTCCGTAACTTACGAGCAGTACTTC	CASRTLGQSVTYEQYF
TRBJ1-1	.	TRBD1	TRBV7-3	TGTGCCAGCAGCGGACAGGGGGCCACTGAAGCTTTCTTT	CASSGQGATEAFF
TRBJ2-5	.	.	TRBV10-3	TGTGCCATCAGTGTGGGTGGAAACAGGAGGGAGACCCAGTACTTC	CAISVGGNRRETQYF
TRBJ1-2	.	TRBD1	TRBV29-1	TGCAGCGTTCCACGCGTCCCGGGACAGGGCCACCGCTATGGCTACACCTTC	CSVPRVPGQGHRYGYTF
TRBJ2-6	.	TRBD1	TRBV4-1	TGCGCCAGCAGCCCAGAAAGACAGGGATCGAACTCTGGGGCCAACGTCCTGACTTTC	CASSPERQGSNSGANVLTF
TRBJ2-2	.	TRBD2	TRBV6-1	TGTGCCAGCAGTGAAATGACTAGCGTGGGGGAGCTGTTTTTT	CASSEMTSVGELFF
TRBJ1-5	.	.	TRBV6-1	TGTGCCAGCAGTGGTTGGGGTATGCCCCAGCATTTT	CASSGWGMPQHF
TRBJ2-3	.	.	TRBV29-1	TGCAGCGGGGAGACAACTAGCACAGATACGCAGTATTTT	CSGETTSTDTQYF
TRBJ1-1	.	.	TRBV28	TGTGCCAGCAGTTTTCGGGGCGAGGGGACTGAAGCTTTCTTT	CASSFRGEGTEAFF
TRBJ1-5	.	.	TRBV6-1	TGTGCCAGCAGTGGAACAGGTTCATATAGCAATCAGCCCCAGCATTTT	CASSGTGSYSNQPQHF
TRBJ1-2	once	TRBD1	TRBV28	TGTGCCAGCAGGACCGGGGACAGGGGAGGGGGCTACACCTTC	CASRTGDRGGGYTF
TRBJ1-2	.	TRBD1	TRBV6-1	TGTGCCAGCAGTGAATTGCCCATCTTCCGGGACAGGGAGAACTATGGCTACACCTTC	CASSELPIFRDRENYGYTF
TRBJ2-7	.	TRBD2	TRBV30	TGTGCCTGGGGCGGACTAGCGGGAAACGAGCAGTACTTC	CAWGGLAGNEQYF
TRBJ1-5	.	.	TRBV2	TGTGCCAGCAGGAAGGGTGAAGGGGTTCAGCCCCAGCATTTT	CASRKGEGVQPQHF
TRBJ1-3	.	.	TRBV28	TGTGCCACCGGACGGTCCTCTGGAAACACCATATATTTT	CATGRSSGNTIYF
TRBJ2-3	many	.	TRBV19	TGTGCCAGTAGTCCCAGGGGCACAGATACGCAGTATTTT	CASSPRGTDTQYF
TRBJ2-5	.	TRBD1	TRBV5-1	TGCGCCAGCAGCTTGGCCCAGGGGACAGGGGTCGAGACCCAGTACTTC	CASSLAQGTGVETQYF
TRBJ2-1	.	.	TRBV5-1	TGCGCCAGCAGACGCACACCAGGAAGCGACAATGAGCAGTTCTTC	CASRRTPGSDNEQFF
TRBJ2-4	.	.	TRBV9	TGTGCCAGCAGCGTAGATCAGCGCGGAGCCAAAAACATTCAGTACTTC	CASSVDQRGAKNIQYF
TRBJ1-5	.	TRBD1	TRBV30	TGTGCCTGGAGTGTTAAGGGGGCTAGCAATCAGCCCCAGCATTTT	CAWSVKGASNQPQHF
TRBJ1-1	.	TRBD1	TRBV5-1	TGCGCCAGCAGCCTACTGTTCCGTGGACAGGTCGGTAACACTGAAGCTTTCTTT	CASSLLFRGQVGNTEAFF
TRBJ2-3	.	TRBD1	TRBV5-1	TGCGCCAGCAGCTTGGCCGGGACAGGGGGACGAGATACGCAGTATTTT	CASSLAGTGGRDTQYF
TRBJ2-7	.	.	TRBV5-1	TGCGCCAGCAGCAGGGAATGGATTAACCTCTACGAGCAGTACTTC	CASSREWINLYEQYF
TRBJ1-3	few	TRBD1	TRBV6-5	TGTGCCAGCAGTTACCCGGGGGACAGGGGCAACACCATATATTTT	CASSYPGDRGNTIYF
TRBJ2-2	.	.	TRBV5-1	TGCGCCAGCAGCTATCTAGCTGGCGGGGAGCTGTTTTTT	CASSYLAGGELFF
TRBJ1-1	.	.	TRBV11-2	TGTGCCAGCAGACAGGCTGCGGGGGGGTACTTATACACTGAAGCTTTCTTT	CASRQAAGGYLYTEAFF
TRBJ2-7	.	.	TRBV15	TGTGCCACCAGCAGAGTTGACCCCGCGGGAGAGCAGTACTTC	CATSRVDPAGEQYF
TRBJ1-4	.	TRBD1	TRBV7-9	TGTGCCAGCAGCTTCTACAGGGGAACTAATGAAAAACTGTTTTTT	CASSFYRGTNEKLFF